This T cell receptor (beta chain) appears in the sequencing data of a study of T cell repertoires in cytomegalovirus infection. The wider study: Researchers turned to recently identified HLA-C-restricted CMV epitopes as well as well-studied HLA-B-restricted ones. CMV infection together with matching HLA type was indicated by public TCR beta signatures.

In germline, CDR1 is DFQATT, CDR2 SNEGSKA (reference sequence). Trimming removed 0 bases from V and 15 bases from J, with 22 bases in between. This CDR3 region has 14 residues. TCRdb re-derived calls from the reads in MiXCR, one entry per CDR3 protein. The repertoire holds 900,000 to 950,000 distinct CDR3 sequences, with approximately 30% as singletons. Concerning this clonotype itself: The antigen remains unidentified.

Points from the study as a whole: HLA-C-restricted CMV-specific TCR beta clonotypes prevailed in the ex vivo response. Carriage of CMV together with the relevant HLA was identifiable through cumulative public TCR beta family frequency.

The TCR was taken from a human donor in good health (CMV status not recorded). Some clones in this sample may be carry-over from other donors' samples. The input for sequencing was cultured CD8+ T cells from PBMCs, taken from culture after CMV antigen stimulation. The J gene is TRBJ2-3, the V gene TRBV20-1; D may match TRBD1 or TRBD2 (6 bases each). The CDR3 DNA reads as TGCAGTGCTAGAGATTTTATTGGGGGGCTCGGGGGATATTTT. Amino acid sequence: CSARDFIGGLGGYF.